A selection of T cell receptor beta chains follows, all from one sample in a study of CD4 T cells in relation to SARS-CoV-2 and coronaviruses. Clones were sequenced by immunoSEQ multiplex PCR, and TCRdb holds only the in-frame ones, with some missing. In the table there are approximately 17,000 clones, approximately 81% of which are singletons. Their antigens remain unidentified. The sequenced sample was CD4+ T cells from PBMCs, cultured in vitro. These receptors were taken from a human donor in good health. CDR3s include the opening cysteine and the closing phenylalanine or tryptophan. A D gene is named only where the DNA matches it firmly. Some rows have no size entry. The others give once, few or many, or a class for an expanded clone.

d_call: TRBD2
v_call: TRBV18
clone_size: -
j_call: TRBJ2-2
cdr3_aa: CASSRTPLAGVYTGELFF
cdr3_nt: TGTGCCAGCTCACGCACACCCCTAGCGGGAGTGTACACCGGGGAGCTGTTTTTT

d_call: -
v_call: TRBV7-2
clone_size: -
j_call: TRBJ1-2
cdr3_aa: CASSLGAQDYGYTF
cdr3_nt: TGTGCCAGCAGCTTGGGGGCGCAGGACTATGGCTACACCTTC

d_call: -
v_call: TRBV18
clone_size: -
j_call: TRBJ2-5
cdr3_aa: CASSETRGGETQYF
cdr3_nt: TGTGCCAGCTCAGAGACCCGGGGCGGGGAGACCCAGTACTTC

d_call: -
v_call: TRBV10-1
clone_size: -
j_call: TRBJ1-2
cdr3_aa: CASRGRNYGYTF
cdr3_nt: TGCGCCAGCAGAGGACGGAACTATGGCTACACCTTC

d_call: -
v_call: TRBV7-2
clone_size: -
j_call: TRBJ1-2
cdr3_aa: CASSLMEQGYGYTF
cdr3_nt: TGTGCCAGCAGCTTAATGGAGCAGGGCTATGGCTACACCTTC

d_call: -
v_call: TRBV27
clone_size: once
j_call: TRBJ1-3
cdr3_aa: CASSWGAGPGNTIYF
cdr3_nt: TGTGCCAGCAGTTGGGGGGCAGGCCCCGGAAACACCATATATTTT

d_call: -
v_call: TRBV19
clone_size: -
j_call: TRBJ2-2
cdr3_aa: CASSSGSSVTGELFF
cdr3_nt: TGTGCCAGTAGTAGCGGGTCTAGCGTAACCGGGGAGCTGTTTTTT

d_call: TRBD2
v_call: TRBV4-1
clone_size: -
j_call: TRBJ2-1
cdr3_aa: CASSPSGGRSYNEQFF
cdr3_nt: TGCGCCAGCAGTCCCTCGGGGGGTCGCTCCTACAATGAGCAGTTCTTC

d_call: -
v_call: TRBV6-1
clone_size: -
j_call: TRBJ2-7
cdr3_aa: CASSEEGRVGEQYF
cdr3_nt: TGTGCCAGCAGTGAGGAGGGCAGGGTCGGCGAGCAGTACTTC

d_call: -
v_call: TRBV12-3/TRBV12-4
clone_size: -
j_call: TRBJ2-1
cdr3_aa: CASSRGDEQFF
cdr3_nt: TGTGCCAGCAGCCGAGGTGATGAGCAGTTCTTC

d_call: -
v_call: TRBV7-9
clone_size: few
j_call: TRBJ2-2
cdr3_aa: CASSLSLIGELFF
cdr3_nt: TGTGCCAGCAGCTTATCGTTAATCGGGGAGCTGTTTTTT

d_call: TRBD1
v_call: TRBV29-1
clone_size: -
j_call: TRBJ1-1
cdr3_aa: CSVIPGQGAVNTEAFF
cdr3_nt: TGCAGCGTTATCCCGGGACAGGGGGCGGTGAACACTGAAGCTTTCTTT

d_call: -
v_call: TRBV29-1
clone_size: -
j_call: TRBJ2-2
cdr3_aa: CSVDQSNTGELFF
cdr3_nt: TGCAGCGTTGACCAGTCGAACACCGGGGAGCTGTTTTTT

d_call: TRBD1
v_call: TRBV2
clone_size: -
j_call: TRBJ2-5
cdr3_aa: CASSVGDRAIGETQYF
cdr3_nt: TGTGCCAGCAGTGTGGGGGACAGGGCTATAGGGGAGACCCAGTACTTC

d_call: TRBD2
v_call: TRBV29-1
clone_size: -
j_call: TRBJ2-1
cdr3_aa: CSVEVLGTSEGYNEQFF
cdr3_nt: TGCAGCGTTGAAGTCCTTGGGACTAGCGAGGGGTACAATGAGCAGTTCTTC

d_call: -
v_call: TRBV25-1
clone_size: -
j_call: TRBJ1-2
cdr3_aa: CASSDLDRSVTNYGYTF
cdr3_nt: TGTGCCAGCAGTGACCTAGACAGGTCCGTTACTAACTATGGCTACACCTTC

d_call: -
v_call: TRBV5-1
clone_size: -
j_call: TRBJ1-4
cdr3_aa: CASSPLSGGRSEKLFF
cdr3_nt: TGCGCCAGCAGCCCCTTGTCCGGGGGGCGAAGCGAAAAACTGTTTTTT

d_call: -
v_call: TRBV5-4
clone_size: -
j_call: TRBJ1-1
cdr3_aa: CASSYGAWAGEEAFF
cdr3_nt: TGTGCCAGCAGCTACGGAGCGTGGGCGGGAGAGGAAGCTTTCTTT

d_call: -
v_call: TRBV29-1
clone_size: -
j_call: TRBJ2-5
cdr3_aa: CSVEEETQYF
cdr3_nt: TGCAGCGTTGAAGAAGAGACCCAGTACTTC

d_call: TRBD2
v_call: TRBV7-2
clone_size: -
j_call: TRBJ2-1
cdr3_aa: CASSLVGGGTNEQFF
cdr3_nt: TGTGCCAGCAGCTTAGTGGGCGGGGGAACCAATGAGCAGTTCTTC

d_call: -
v_call: TRBV10-3
clone_size: -
j_call: TRBJ1-4
cdr3_aa: CAISESLVNEKLFF
cdr3_nt: TGTGCCATCAGTGAGTCGCTAGTGAATGAAAAACTGTTTTTT

d_call: TRBD2
v_call: TRBV6-2/TRBV6-3
clone_size: -
j_call: TRBJ2-7
cdr3_aa: CASSYLSLAGGPSYEQYF
cdr3_nt: TGTGCCAGCAGTTACCTTAGTCTTGCGGGAGGACCATCCTACGAGCAGTACTTC

d_call: TRBD1
v_call: TRBV7-9
clone_size: once
j_call: TRBJ2-2
cdr3_aa: CASSSPGTGWTGELFF
cdr3_nt: TGTGCCAGCAGCTCCCCCGGGACAGGGTGGACCGGGGAGCTGTTTTTT

d_call: TRBD1
v_call: TRBV13
clone_size: -
j_call: TRBJ2-7
cdr3_aa: CASSPNFRDRSSYEQYF
cdr3_nt: TGTGCCAGCAGCCCAAACTTCCGGGACAGAAGCTCCTACGAGCAGTACTTC

d_call: -
v_call: TRBV28
clone_size: -
j_call: TRBJ1-2
cdr3_aa: CASSPQGGTLNYGYTF
cdr3_nt: TGTGCCAGCAGTCCCCAGGGAGGGACCCTTAACTATGGCTACACCTTC

d_call: TRBD1
v_call: TRBV5-1
clone_size: -
j_call: TRBJ2-5
cdr3_aa: CASRKNRGRDLGETQYF
cdr3_nt: TGCGCCAGCCGTAAGAACAGGGGGCGCGACCTTGGGGAGACCCAGTACTTC

d_call: -
v_call: TRBV6-2/TRBV6-3
clone_size: -
j_call: TRBJ2-6
cdr3_aa: CASSYSSGANVLTF
cdr3_nt: TGTGCCAGCAGTTACAGCTCTGGGGCCAACGTCCTGACTTTC

d_call: -
v_call: TRBV7-9
clone_size: -
j_call: TRBJ2-5
cdr3_aa: CASSLGVRETQYF
cdr3_nt: TGTGCCAGCAGCTTGGGGGTTCGAGAGACCCAGTACTTC

d_call: -
v_call: TRBV2
clone_size: few
j_call: TRBJ2-7
cdr3_aa: CASKAASGFGEQYF
cdr3_nt: TGTGCCAGCAAAGCGGCTTCGGGTTTCGGGGAGCAGTACTTC

d_call: -
v_call: TRBV7-2
clone_size: -
j_call: TRBJ2-2
cdr3_aa: CASSVDSMNTGELFF
cdr3_nt: TGTGCCAGCAGCGTGGACAGTATGAACACCGGGGAGCTGTTTTTT

d_call: -
v_call: TRBV29-1
clone_size: -
j_call: TRBJ1-2
cdr3_aa: CSVGGTTYGYTF
cdr3_nt: TGCAGCGTTGGGGGGACGACCTATGGCTACACCTTC

d_call: TRBD2
v_call: TRBV24-1
clone_size: -
j_call: TRBJ2-2
cdr3_aa: CATSGVAGPPTGELFF
cdr3_nt: TGTGCCACCAGTGGAGTAGCGGGGCCCCCCACCGGGGAGCTGTTTTTT

d_call: -
v_call: TRBV14
clone_size: -
j_call: TRBJ1-3
cdr3_aa: CASSPRGWGAGNTIYF
cdr3_nt: TGTGCCAGCAGCCCCCGGGGTTGGGGCGCTGGAAACACCATATATTTT

d_call: -
v_call: TRBV5-6
clone_size: few
j_call: TRBJ1-1
cdr3_aa: CASSLGMNTEAFF
cdr3_nt: TGTGCCAGCAGCTTGGGCATGAACACTGAAGCTTTCTTT

d_call: -
v_call: TRBV2
clone_size: -
j_call: TRBJ1-2
cdr3_aa: CASTPAGHLGYTF
cdr3_nt: TGTGCCAGCACTCCCGCGGGCCATTTAGGCTACACCTTC

d_call: TRBD1
v_call: TRBV5-1
clone_size: -
j_call: TRBJ1-2
cdr3_aa: CASSLDRAAYGYTF
cdr3_nt: TGCGCCAGCAGCCTGGACAGGGCGGCCTATGGCTACACCTTC

d_call: TRBD1
v_call: TRBV4-1
clone_size: -
j_call: TRBJ1-2
cdr3_aa: CASSQGQGYGYTF
cdr3_nt: TGCGCCAGCAGCCAGGGACAGGGATATGGCTACACCTTC

d_call: -
v_call: TRBV19
clone_size: few
j_call: TRBJ2-3
cdr3_aa: CASSIWTAADTQYF
cdr3_nt: TGTGCCAGTAGTATTTGGACTGCGGCAGATACGCAGTATTTT

d_call: TRBD2
v_call: TRBV12-3/TRBV12-4
clone_size: -
j_call: TRBJ2-1
cdr3_aa: CASSGTSLDEQFF
cdr3_nt: TGTGCCAGTTCCGGGACTAGCTTGGATGAGCAGTTCTTC

d_call: TRBD2
v_call: TRBV5-1
clone_size: -
j_call: TRBJ2-2
cdr3_aa: CASSRTSGRIGELFF
cdr3_nt: TGCGCCAGCAGCCGGACTAGCGGGAGGATCGGGGAGCTGTTTTTT

d_call: -
v_call: TRBV9
clone_size: -
j_call: TRBJ1-2
cdr3_aa: CASSVGEVDGYTF
cdr3_nt: TGTGCCAGCAGCGTAGGCGAGGTAGATGGCTACACCTTC

d_call: -
v_call: TRBV5-1
clone_size: -
j_call: TRBJ2-2
cdr3_aa: CASSPAEGNTGELFF
cdr3_nt: TGCGCCAGCAGCCCAGCGGAAGGGAACACCGGGGAGCTGTTTTTT

d_call: TRBD2
v_call: TRBV9
clone_size: -
j_call: TRBJ2-2
cdr3_aa: CASSVALAANTGELFF
cdr3_nt: TGTGCCAGCAGCGTAGCTCTAGCGGCGAACACCGGGGAGCTGTTTTTT

d_call: -
v_call: TRBV10-2
clone_size: -
j_call: TRBJ2-7
cdr3_aa: CASSSNSYSYEQYF
cdr3_nt: TGCGCCAGCAGTTCAAACAGCTACTCCTACGAGCAGTACTTC

d_call: TRBD1
v_call: TRBV10-3
clone_size: -
j_call: TRBJ1-5
cdr3_aa: CAIRDRTDNQPQHF
cdr3_nt: TGTGCCATCAGGGACAGGACAGACAATCAGCCCCAGCATTTT

d_call: TRBD1
v_call: TRBV5-1
clone_size: -
j_call: TRBJ1-2
cdr3_aa: CASSPGTGVLDYGYTF
cdr3_nt: TGCGCCAGCAGCCCCGGGACAGGGGTCCTTGACTATGGCTACACCTTC

d_call: TRBD2
v_call: TRBV7-7
clone_size: -
j_call: TRBJ2-1
cdr3_aa: CASSGGGLYNEQFF
cdr3_nt: TGTGCTAGCAGCGGGGGGGGGCTCTACAATGAGCAGTTCTTC

d_call: -
v_call: TRBV5-4
clone_size: -
j_call: TRBJ1-3
cdr3_aa: CASSLSGTYLTSGNTIYF
cdr3_nt: TGTGCCAGCAGCTTGTCAGGGACTTACCTTACTTCTGGAAACACCATATATTTT

d_call: -
v_call: TRBV5-1
clone_size: -
j_call: TRBJ2-6
cdr3_aa: CASSVGGANVLTF
cdr3_nt: TGCGCCAGCTCAGTCGGAGGGGCCAACGTCCTGACTTTC

d_call: -
v_call: TRBV5-1
clone_size: -
j_call: TRBJ2-1
cdr3_aa: CASSLFWENNGQFF
cdr3_nt: TGCGCCAGCAGCTTATTCTGGGAAAACAATGGGCAGTTCTTC

d_call: TRBD2
v_call: TRBV7-8
clone_size: -
j_call: TRBJ2-2
cdr3_aa: CASSFGGGAVTGELFF
cdr3_nt: TGTGCCAGCAGCTTTGGCGGGGGGGCGGTCACCGGGGAGCTGTTTTTT

d_call: -
v_call: TRBV6-5
clone_size: -
j_call: TRBJ2-5
cdr3_aa: CASSPRDSSSRTQYF
cdr3_nt: TGTGCCAGCAGTCCGAGGGACTCCTCGTCACGGACCCAGTACTTC

d_call: -
v_call: TRBV5-4
clone_size: -
j_call: TRBJ2-2
cdr3_aa: CASSLAPGQAGELFF
cdr3_nt: TGTGCCAGCAGCTTGGCCCCGGGTCAGGCCGGGGAGCTGTTTTTT

d_call: -
v_call: TRBV30
clone_size: -
j_call: TRBJ2-1
cdr3_aa: CAWTASYNEQFF
cdr3_nt: TGTGCCTGGACAGCTTCCTACAATGAGCAGTTCTTC

d_call: TRBD2
v_call: TRBV7-9
clone_size: -
j_call: TRBJ2-2
cdr3_aa: CASSHFRTSGPGELFF
cdr3_nt: TGTGCCAGCAGCCATTTCAGGACTAGCGGGCCCGGGGAGCTGTTTTTT

d_call: TRBD1
v_call: TRBV6-5
clone_size: -
j_call: TRBJ2-7
cdr3_aa: CASSSFPGTGGPEQYF
cdr3_nt: TGTGCCAGCAGTTCGTTCCCCGGGACAGGGGGCCCCGAGCAGTACTTC

d_call: -
v_call: TRBV30
clone_size: once
j_call: TRBJ1-6
cdr3_aa: CAWSVRGRPLHF
cdr3_nt: TGTGCCTGGAGTGTACGCGGGAGACCCCTCCACTTT

d_call: TRBD2
v_call: TRBV11-2
clone_size: -
j_call: TRBJ2-1
cdr3_aa: CASSLDIAGYNEQFF
cdr3_nt: TGTGCCAGCAGCTTAGACATAGCGGGCTACAATGAGCAGTTCTTC